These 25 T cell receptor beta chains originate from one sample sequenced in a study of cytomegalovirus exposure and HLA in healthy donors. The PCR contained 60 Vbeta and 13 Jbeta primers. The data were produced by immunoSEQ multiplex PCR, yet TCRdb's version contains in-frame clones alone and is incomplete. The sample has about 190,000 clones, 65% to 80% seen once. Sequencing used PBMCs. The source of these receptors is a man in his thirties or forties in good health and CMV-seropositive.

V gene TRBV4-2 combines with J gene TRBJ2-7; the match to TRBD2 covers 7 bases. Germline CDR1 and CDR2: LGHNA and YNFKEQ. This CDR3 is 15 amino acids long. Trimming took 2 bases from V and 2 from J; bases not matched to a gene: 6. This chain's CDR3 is CASSQSLAPAYEQYF. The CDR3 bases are TGTGCCAGCAGCCAATCACTAGCGCCAGCCTACGAGCAGTACTTC.

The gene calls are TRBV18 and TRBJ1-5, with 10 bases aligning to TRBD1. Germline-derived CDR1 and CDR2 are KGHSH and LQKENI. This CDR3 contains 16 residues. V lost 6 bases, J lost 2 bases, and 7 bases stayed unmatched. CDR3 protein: CASSPLDRGGNQPQHF. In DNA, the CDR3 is TGTGCCAGCTCCCCCCTGGACAGGGGGGGCAATCAGCCCCAGCATTTT.

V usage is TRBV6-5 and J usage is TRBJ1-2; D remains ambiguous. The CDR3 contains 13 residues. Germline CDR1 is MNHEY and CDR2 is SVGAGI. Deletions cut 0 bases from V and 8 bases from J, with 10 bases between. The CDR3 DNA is TGTGCCAGCAGTTACTCGAACTTGAACGGCTACACCTTC. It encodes CASSYSNLNGYTF.

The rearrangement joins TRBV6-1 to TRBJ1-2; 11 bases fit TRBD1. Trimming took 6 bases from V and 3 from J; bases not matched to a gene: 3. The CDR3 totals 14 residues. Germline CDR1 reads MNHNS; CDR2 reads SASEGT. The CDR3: CASRGQGEYYGYTF. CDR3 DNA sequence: TGTGCCAGCAGGGGACAGGGGGAGTACTATGGCTACACCTTC.

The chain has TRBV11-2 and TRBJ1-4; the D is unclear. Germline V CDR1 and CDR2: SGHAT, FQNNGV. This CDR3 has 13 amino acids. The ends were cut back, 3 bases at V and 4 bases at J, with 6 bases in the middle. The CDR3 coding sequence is TGTGCCAGCAGCTTGTCCCTTAATGAAAAACTGTTTTTT. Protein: CASSLSLNEKLFF.

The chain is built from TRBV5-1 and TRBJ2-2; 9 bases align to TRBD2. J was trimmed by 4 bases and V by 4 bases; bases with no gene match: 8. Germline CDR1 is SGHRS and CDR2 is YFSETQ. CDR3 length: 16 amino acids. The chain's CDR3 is CASSPGLASSTGELFF. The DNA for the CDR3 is TGCGCCAGCAGCCCGGGACTAGCCTCGAGCACCGGGGAGCTGTTTTTT.

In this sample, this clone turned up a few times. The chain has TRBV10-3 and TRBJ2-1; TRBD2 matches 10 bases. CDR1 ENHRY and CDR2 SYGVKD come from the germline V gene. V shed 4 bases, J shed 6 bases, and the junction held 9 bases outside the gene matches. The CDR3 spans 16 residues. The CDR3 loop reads CAISVTLAGEGNEQFF. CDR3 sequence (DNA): TGTGCCATCAGTGTGACCCTAGCGGGAGAGGGCAATGAGCAGTTCTTC.

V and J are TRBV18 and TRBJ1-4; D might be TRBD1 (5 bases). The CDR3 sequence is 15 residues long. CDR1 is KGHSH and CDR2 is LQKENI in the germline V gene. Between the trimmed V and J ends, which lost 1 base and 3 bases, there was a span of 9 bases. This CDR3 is CASSPLGLANEKLFF. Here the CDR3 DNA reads TGTGCCAGCTCACCACTGGGGCTAGCTAATGAAAAACTGTTTTTT.

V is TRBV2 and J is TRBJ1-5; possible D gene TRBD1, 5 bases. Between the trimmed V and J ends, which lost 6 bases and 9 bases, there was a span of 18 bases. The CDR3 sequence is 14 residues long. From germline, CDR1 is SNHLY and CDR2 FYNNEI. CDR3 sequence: CASSGGAGRWPQHF. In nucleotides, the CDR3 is TGTGCCAGCAGCGGAGGGGCAGGTAGGTGGCCCCAGCATTTT.

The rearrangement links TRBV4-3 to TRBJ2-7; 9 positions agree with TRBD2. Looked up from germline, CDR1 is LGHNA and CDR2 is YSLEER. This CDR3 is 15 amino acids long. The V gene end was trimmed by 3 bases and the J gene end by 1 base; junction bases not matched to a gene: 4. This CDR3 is CASSHSGGLSYEQYF. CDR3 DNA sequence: TGCGCCAGCAGCCATAGCGGGGGACTATCCTACGAGCAGTACTTC.

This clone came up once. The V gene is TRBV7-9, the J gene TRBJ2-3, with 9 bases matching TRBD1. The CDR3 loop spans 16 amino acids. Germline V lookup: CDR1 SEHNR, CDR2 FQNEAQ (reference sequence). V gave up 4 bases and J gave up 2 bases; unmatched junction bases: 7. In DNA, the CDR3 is TGTGCCAGCAGCTCCTCAGGGACAGGGATCACAGATACGCAGTATTTT. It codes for CASSSSGTGITDTQYF.

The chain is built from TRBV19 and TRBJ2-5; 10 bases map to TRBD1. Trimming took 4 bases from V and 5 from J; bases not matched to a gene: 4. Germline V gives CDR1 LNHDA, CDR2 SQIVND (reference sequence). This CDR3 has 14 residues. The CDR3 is CASSRTGGFETQYF. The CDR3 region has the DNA TGTGCCAGTAGTAGGACAGGGGGTTTTGAGACCCAGTACTTC.

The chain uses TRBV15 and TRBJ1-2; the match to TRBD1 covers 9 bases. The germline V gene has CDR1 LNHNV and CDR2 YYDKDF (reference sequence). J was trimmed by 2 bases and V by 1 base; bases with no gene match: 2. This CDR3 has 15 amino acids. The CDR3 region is CATSRGGTGNYGYTF. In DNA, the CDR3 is TGTGCCACCAGCAGAGGAGGGACAGGGAACTATGGCTACACCTTC.

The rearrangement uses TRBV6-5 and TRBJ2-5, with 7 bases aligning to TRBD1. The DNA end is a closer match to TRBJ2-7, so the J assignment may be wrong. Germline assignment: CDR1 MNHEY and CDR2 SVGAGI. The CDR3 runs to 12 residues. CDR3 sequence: CASRRQGSEQYF. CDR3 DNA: TGTGCCAGCAGACGACAGGGAAGCGAGCAGTACTTC.

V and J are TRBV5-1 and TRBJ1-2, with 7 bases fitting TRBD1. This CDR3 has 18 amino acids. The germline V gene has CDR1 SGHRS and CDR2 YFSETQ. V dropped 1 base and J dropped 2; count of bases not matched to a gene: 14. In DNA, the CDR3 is TGCGCCAGCAGCTTGTCAGTTCTACCGGGACAGACGAACTATGGCTACACCTTC. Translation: CASSLSVLPGQTNYGYTF.

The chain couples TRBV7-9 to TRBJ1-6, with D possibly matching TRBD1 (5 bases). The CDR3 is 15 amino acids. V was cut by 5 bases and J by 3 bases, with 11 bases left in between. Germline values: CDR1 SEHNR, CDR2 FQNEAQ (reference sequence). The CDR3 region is CASSPRALYNSPLHF. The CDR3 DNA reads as TGTGCCAGCAGCCCCAGGGCCCTCTATAATTCACCCCTCCACTTT.

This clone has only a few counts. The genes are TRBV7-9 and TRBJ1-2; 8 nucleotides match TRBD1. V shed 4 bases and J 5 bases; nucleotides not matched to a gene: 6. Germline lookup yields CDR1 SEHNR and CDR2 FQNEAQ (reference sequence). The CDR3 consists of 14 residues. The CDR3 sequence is CASSYGQGTYGYTF. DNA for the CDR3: TGTGCCAGCAGCTACGGACAGGGAACATATGGCTACACCTTC.

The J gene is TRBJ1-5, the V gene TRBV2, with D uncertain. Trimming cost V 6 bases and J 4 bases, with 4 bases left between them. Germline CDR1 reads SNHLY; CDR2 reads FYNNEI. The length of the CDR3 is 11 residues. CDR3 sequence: CASRLNQPQHF. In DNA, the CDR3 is TGTGCCAGCAGGTTAAATCAGCCCCAGCATTTT.

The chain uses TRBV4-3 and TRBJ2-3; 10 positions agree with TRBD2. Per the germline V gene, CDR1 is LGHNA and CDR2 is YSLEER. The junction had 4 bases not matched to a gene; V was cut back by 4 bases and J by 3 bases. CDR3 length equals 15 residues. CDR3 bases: TGCGCCAGCAGCCCTACTAGCGGGAAAACAGATACGCAGTATTTT. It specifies CASSPTSGKTDTQYF.

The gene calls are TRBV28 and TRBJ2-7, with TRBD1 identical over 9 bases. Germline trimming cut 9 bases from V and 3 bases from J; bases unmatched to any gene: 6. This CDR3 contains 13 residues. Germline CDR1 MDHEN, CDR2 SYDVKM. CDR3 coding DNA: TGTGCCAGTAAGGGACAGGGTAACTACGAGCAGTACTTC. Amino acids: CASKGQGNYEQYF.

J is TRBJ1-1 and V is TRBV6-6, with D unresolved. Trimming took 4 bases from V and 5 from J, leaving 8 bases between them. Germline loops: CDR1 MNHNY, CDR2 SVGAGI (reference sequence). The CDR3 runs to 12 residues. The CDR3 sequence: CASSSQRTEAFF. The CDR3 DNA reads TGTGCCAGCAGTTCCCAGAGGACTGAAGCTTTCTTT.

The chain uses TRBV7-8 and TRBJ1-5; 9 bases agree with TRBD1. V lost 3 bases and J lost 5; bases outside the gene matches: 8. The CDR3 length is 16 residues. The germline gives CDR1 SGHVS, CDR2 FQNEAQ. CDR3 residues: CASSFLRQGGDQPQHF. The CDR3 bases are TGTGCCAGCAGCTTTTTACGACAGGGGGGAGATCAGCCCCAGCATTTT. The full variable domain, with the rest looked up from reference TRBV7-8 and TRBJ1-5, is GAGVSQSPRYKVAKRGQDVALRCDPISGHVSLFWYQQALGQGPEFLTYFQNEAQLDKSGLPSDRFFAERPEGSVSTLKIQRTQQEDSAVYLCASSFLRQGGDQPQHFGDGTRLSIL.

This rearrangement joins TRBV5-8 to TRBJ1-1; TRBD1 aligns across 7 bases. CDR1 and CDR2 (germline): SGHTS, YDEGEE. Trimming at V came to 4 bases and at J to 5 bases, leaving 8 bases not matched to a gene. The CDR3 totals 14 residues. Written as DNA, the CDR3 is TGTGCCAGCAGCGCACTACAGGGGAGGACTGAAGCTTTCTTT. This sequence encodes CASSALQGRTEAFF. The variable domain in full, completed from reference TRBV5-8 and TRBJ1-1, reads EAGVTQSPTHLIKTRGQQATLRCSPISGHTSVYWYQQALGLGLQFLLWYDEGEERNRGNFPPRFSGRQFPNYSSELNVNALELEDSALYLCASSALQGRTEAFFGQGTRLTVV.

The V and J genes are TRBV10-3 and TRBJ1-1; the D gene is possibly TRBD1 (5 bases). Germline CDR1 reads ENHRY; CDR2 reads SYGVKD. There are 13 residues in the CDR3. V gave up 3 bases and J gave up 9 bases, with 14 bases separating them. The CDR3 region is CAISEPGEGKAFF. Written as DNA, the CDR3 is TGTGCCATCAGTGAACCTGGGGAGGGGAAAGCTTTCTTT.

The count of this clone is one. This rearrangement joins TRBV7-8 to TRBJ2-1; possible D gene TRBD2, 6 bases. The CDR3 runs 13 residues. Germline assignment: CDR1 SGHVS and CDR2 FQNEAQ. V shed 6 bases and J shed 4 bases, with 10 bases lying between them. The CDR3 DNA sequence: TGTGCCAGCAGGGGACTCCCATACAATGAGCAGTTCTTC. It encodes CASRGLPYNEQFF.